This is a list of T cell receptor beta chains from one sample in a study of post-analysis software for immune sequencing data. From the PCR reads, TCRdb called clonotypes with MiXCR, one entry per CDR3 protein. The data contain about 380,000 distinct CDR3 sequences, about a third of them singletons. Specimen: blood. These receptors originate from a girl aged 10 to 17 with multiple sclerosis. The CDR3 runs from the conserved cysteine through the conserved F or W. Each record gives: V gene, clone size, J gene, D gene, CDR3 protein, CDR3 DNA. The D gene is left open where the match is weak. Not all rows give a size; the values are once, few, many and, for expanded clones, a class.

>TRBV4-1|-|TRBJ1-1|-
CASSLTPGANTEAFF
TGCGCCAGCAGCCTCACGCCGGGGGCGAATACTGAAGCTTTCTTT
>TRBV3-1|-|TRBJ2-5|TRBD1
CASSHRTGLETQYF
TGTGCCAGCAGCCACCGGACAGGGCTGGAGACCCAGTACTTC
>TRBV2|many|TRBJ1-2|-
CASSEEDSYTHGYTF
TGTGCCAGCAGTGAAGAGGACAGTTATACCCATGGCTACACCTTC
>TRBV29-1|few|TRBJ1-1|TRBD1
CSATGHRGISEAFF
TGCAGCGCTACGGGCCACAGGGGAATCTCTGAAGCTTTCTTT
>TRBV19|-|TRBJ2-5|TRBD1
CASHGTGQETQYF
TGTGCCAGCCATGGGACAGGGCAAGAGACCCAGTACTTC
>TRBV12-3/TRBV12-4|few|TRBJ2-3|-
CAGAHGPSTDTQYF
TGTGCCGGTGCTCATGGTCCTAGCACAGATACGCAGTATTTT
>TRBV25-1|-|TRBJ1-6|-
CASGAVPLHF
TGTGCCAGCGGAGCAGTTCCCCTCCACTTT
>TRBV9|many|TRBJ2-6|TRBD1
CASSVVGQASSGANVLTF
TGTGCCAGCAGCGTAGTCGGACAGGCGAGCTCTGGGGCCAACGTCCTGACTTTC
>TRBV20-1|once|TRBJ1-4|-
CSGVQGETGEKLFF
TGCAGTGGGGTCCAGGGAGAAACCGGTGAAAAACTGTTTTTT
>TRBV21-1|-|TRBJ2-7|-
CASSKTFQTPYEQYF
TGTGCCAGCAGCAAAACGTTCCAGACCCCCTACGAGCAGTACTTC
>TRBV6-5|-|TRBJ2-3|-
CASSPSPGVSTDTQYF
TGTGCCAGCAGCCCCTCGCCCGGGGTTAGCACAGATACGCAGTATTTT
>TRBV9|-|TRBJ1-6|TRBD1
CASSAGGSLHNSPLHF
TGTGCCAGCAGCGCAGGGGGTAGCCTCCATAATTCACCCCTCCACTTT
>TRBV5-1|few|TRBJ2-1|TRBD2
CASSARLASYNEQFF
TGCGCCAGCAGCGCTCGACTAGCTTCCTACAATGAGCAGTTCTTC
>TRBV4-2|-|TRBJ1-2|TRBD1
CASSPPLPGQVRGYTF
TGTGCCAGCAGCCCCCCACTACCGGGACAGGTCCGCGGCTACACCTTC
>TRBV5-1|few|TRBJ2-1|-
CASSPRGETGANEQFF
TGCGCCAGCAGCCCCAGGGGGGAGACAGGCGCAAATGAGCAGTTCTTC
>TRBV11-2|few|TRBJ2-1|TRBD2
CASSLGLPWAGGRNEQFF
TGTGCCAGCAGCTTAGGGTTACCATGGGCGGGGGGGCGCAATGAGCAGTTCTTC
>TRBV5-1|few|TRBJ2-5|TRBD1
CASGTGYSETQYF
TGCGCCAGCGGGACAGGGTATTCCGAGACCCAGTACTTC
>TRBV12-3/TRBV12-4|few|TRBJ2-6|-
CASSLAPDREDSGANVLTF
TGTGCCAGCAGTTTAGCGCCAGACAGGGAGGACTCTGGGGCCAACGTCCTGACTTTC
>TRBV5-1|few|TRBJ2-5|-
CASSYNGPQETQYF
TGCGCCAGCAGCTACAATGGGCCACAAGAGACCCAGTACTTC
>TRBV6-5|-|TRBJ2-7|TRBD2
CASSPPLKREVYEQYF
TGTGCCAGCAGTCCCCCATTGAAGCGGGAGGTATACGAGCAGTACTTC
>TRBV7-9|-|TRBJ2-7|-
CASSLALNSYEQYF
TGTGCCAGCAGCTTAGCTCTCAACTCCTACGAGCAGTACTTC
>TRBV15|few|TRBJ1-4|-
CATSRGETGQIFEKLFF
TGTGCCACCAGCAGAGGGGAAACAGGACAGATTTTTGAAAAACTGTTTTTT
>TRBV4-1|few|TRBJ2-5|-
CASSQEGGSWETQYF
TGCGCCAGCAGCCAAGAAGGTGGGTCATGGGAGACCCAGTACTTC
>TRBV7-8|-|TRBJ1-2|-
CASSSDRPFYGYTF
TGTGCCAGCAGCTCCGACAGACCATTCTATGGCTACACCTTC
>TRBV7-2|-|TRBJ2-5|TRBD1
CASSFRRQGAAGQYF
TGTGCCAGCAGCTTCCGCCGACAGGGGGCAGCGGGCCAGTACTTC
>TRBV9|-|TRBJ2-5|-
CASSAGGGIETQYF
TGTGCCAGCAGCGCCGGGGGCGGGATAGAGACCCAGTACTTC
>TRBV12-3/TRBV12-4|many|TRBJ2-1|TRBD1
CASTPAPGTGIYGEQFF
TGTGCCAGCACCCCCGCCCCCGGGACAGGGATATACGGTGAGCAGTTCTTC
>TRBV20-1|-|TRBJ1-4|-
CSASRWEKLFF
TGCAGTGCTAGTCGGTGGGAAAAACTGTTTTTT
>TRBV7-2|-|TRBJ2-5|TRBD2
CASSLRGGGLQEAQYF
TGTGCCAGCAGCTTAAGAGGCGGGGGACTCCAAGAGGCCCAGTACTTC
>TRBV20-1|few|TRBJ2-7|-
CSALSSVGAYEQYF
TGCAGTGCTCTAAGCTCGGTGGGTGCCTACGAGCAGTACTTC
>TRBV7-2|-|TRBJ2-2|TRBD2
CASSHPGTRNTGELFF
TGTGCCAGCAGCCACCCCGGGACTAGGAACACCGGGGAGCTGTTTTTT
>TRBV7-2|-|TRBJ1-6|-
CASSVEPGQGSPLHF
TGTGCCAGCAGCGTAGAACCAGGGCAGGGGTCACCCCTCCACTTT
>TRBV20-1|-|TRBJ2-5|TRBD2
CSAPDGSGGVLETQYF
TGCAGTGCTCCAGACGGTAGCGGGGGGGTCTTGGAGACCCAGTACTTC
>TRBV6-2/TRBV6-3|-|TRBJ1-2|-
CASSYDNLAGYTF
TGTGCCAGCAGTTACGACAACCTCGCGGGCTACACCTTC
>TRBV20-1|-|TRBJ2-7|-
CSARDNRVRGEQYF
TGCAGTGCTAGAGATAACAGGGTTCGGGGCGAGCAGTACTTC
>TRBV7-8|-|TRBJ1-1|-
CASSARPPRAEAFF
TGTGCCAGCAGCGCACGACCGCCACGGGCTGAAGCTTTCTTT
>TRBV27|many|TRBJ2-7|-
CASSLKGGLFYEQYF
TGTGCCAGCAGTTTAAAGGGGGGCCTATTTTACGAGCAGTACTTC
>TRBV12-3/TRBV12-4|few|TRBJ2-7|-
CASSAGFYEQYF
TGTGCCAGCAGCGCAGGATTCTACGAGCAGTACTTC
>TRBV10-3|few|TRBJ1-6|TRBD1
CATEDREGSPLHF
TGTGCCACCGAAGACAGGGAGGGTTCACCCCTCCACTTT
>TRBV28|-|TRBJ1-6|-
CASSLRGRVSPLHF
TGTGCCAGCAGTTTACGGGGCAGGGTTTCACCCCTCCACTTT
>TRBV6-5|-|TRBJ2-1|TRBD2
CASSYTSTSGADNEQFF
TGTGCCAGCAGTTACACCTCGACTAGCGGGGCCGACAATGAGCAGTTCTTC
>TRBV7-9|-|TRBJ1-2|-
CASSLAPQGPYGYTF
TGTGCCAGCAGCTTAGCTCCGCAGGGCCCCTATGGCTACACCTTC
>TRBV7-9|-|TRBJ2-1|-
CASSQDRRNEQFF
TGTGCCAGCAGCCAAGACCGGCGCAATGAGCAGTTCTTC
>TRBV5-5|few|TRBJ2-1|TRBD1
CASSLTGVRMRSSYNEQFF
TGTGCCAGCAGCTTAACAGGGGTCCGGATGAGGAGCTCCTACAATGAGCAGTTCTTC
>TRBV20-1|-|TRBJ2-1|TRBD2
CSANGGKQFF
TGCAGCGCTAACGGGGGGAAGCAGTTCTTC
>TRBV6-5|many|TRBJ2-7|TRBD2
CASSPETSGAYEQYF
TGTGCCAGCAGTCCAGAGACTAGCGGGGCTTACGAGCAGTACTTC
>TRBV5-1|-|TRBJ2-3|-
CASSPGTGGDTDTQYF
TGCGCCAGCAGCCCGGGGACTGGCGGGGACACAGATACGCAGTATTTT
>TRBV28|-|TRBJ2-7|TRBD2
CASTPLGRLAGESSYEQYF
TGTGCCAGCACACCCCTGGGGAGACTAGCGGGCGAGAGCTCCTACGAGCAGTACTTC
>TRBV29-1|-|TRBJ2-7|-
CSAVPGPYYEQYF
TGCAGCGCTGTACCGGGGCCATACTACGAGCAGTACTTC
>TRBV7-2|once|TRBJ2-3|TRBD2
CASSRYSGSEDTQYF
TGTGCCAGCAGCCGCTATAGCGGGTCGGAAGATACGCAGTATTTT
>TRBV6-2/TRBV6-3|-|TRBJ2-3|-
CASSRPGDDTQYF
TGTGCCAGCAGTCGTCCAGGGGATGATACGCAGTATTTT
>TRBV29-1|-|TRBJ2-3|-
CSVEDQRVGDTQYF
TGCAGCGTTGAAGATCAACGGGTAGGAGATACGCAGTATTTT